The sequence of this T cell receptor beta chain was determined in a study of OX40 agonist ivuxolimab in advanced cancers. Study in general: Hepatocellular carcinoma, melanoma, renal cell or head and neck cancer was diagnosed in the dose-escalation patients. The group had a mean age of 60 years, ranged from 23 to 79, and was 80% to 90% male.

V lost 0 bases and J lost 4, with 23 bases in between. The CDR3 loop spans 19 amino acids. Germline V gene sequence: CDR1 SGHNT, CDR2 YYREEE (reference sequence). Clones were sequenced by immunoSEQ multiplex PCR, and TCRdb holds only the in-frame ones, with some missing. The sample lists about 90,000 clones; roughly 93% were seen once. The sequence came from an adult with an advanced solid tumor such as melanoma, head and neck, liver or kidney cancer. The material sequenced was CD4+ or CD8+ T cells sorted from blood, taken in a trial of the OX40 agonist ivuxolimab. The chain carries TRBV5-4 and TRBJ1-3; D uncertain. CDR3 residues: CASSLAEKGSTMGGNTIYF. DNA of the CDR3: TGTGCCAGCAGCTTGGCCGAAAAGGGCAGCACAATGGGCGGAAACACCATATATTTT. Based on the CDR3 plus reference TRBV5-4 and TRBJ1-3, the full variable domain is ETGVTQSPTHLIKTRGQQVTLRCSSQSGHNTVSWYQQALGQGPQFIFQYYREEENGRGNFPPRFSGLQFPNYSSELNVNALELDDSALYLCASSLAEKGSTMGGNTIYFGEGSWLTVV.